This TCR beta chain was captured by sequencing in a study of cytomegalovirus exposure and HLA in healthy donors. Study findings and constraints: Rarity characterized most TCR sequences, yet some public TCRs appeared in many donors. Being indistinguishable, some V segments were excluded, TRBV6-2 and TRBV6-3 among them. Other equally common chains were less clonally expanded than HLA-associated TCR beta chains, a later analysis showed.

60 Vbeta and 13 Jbeta primers were used in PCR. Clones were read by immunoSEQ multiplex PCR, and TCRdb kept only the in-frame ones, dropping some. This table holds some 150,000 clones, around 75% found once. On this clone: The antigen is not known.

When sampled, the donors appeared nominally healthy, though they likely had unrecorded immune exposures. The CDR3 is made up of 16 amino acids. V dropped 2 bases and J dropped 2 bases, with 16 bases sitting between them. Germline loops: CDR1 MNHEY, CDR2 SMNVEV (reference sequence). V usage is TRBV27 and J usage is TRBJ2-7; D might be TRBD1 (5 bases). The sequencing input was PBMCs. The clonotype was recovered from a female donor in good health and CMV-seronegative. The DNA of the CDR3 is TGTGCCAGCAGTTTACGTTCAGGGTTCTACACCTACGAGCAGTACTTC. Encoded protein: CASSLRSGFYTYEQYF.